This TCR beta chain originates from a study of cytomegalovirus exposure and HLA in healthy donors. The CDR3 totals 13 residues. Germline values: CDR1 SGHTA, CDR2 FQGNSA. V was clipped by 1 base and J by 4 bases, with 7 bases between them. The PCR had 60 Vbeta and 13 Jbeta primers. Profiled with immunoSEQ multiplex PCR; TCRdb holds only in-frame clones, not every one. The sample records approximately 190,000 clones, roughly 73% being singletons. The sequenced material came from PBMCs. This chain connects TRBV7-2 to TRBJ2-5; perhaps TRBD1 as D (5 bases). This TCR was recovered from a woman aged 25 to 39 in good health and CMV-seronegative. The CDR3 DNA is TGTGCCAGCAGCTTAGGTAGGGGAGAGACCCAGTACTTC. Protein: CASSLGRGETQYF.